This T cell receptor (beta chain) stems from a study of beta chain features in type 1 diabetes. Study-level information: Cell yields, gender and age were similar in healthy donors and patients. Study-level findings and limits: Type 1 diabetes patients showed a moderate but significant shortening of TCRB CDR3s in all four CD4+ subsets. Naive, central memory and Treg TCRB repertoires seemed to resemble each other more closely in patients than they did in healthy donors.

This clone was found a few times. Its cognate antigen is unknown. Germline lookup yields CDR1 MDHEN and CDR2 SYDVKM. The CDR3 has 12 residues. V trimming: 3 bases; J trimming: 16 bases; junction bases outside the gene matches: 9. Markers CD45RO/CCR7/CD25/CD127/CD95/CD27 served to sort CD4+ naive, central memory, regulatory and stem cell-like memory cells. The purity of all sorted populations exceeded 95%. The sequenced template was cDNA made from the entire isolated RNA. Libraries were prepared by immunoSEQ multiplex PCR; TCRdb keeps only in-frame clonotypes and omits some of them. The table records around 280,000 clones, roughly 15% of them present only once.

The sequencing sample was made of naive CD4+ T cells from blood. This rearrangement joins TRBV28 to TRBJ2-4, with 7 bases matching TRBD2. The receptor was derived from a man younger than 35 with type 1 diabetes. As DNA, the CDR3 is TGTGCCAGCAGTTTGCTAGCGGCCCCCCCCTACTTC. This gives the protein CASSLLAAPPYF.